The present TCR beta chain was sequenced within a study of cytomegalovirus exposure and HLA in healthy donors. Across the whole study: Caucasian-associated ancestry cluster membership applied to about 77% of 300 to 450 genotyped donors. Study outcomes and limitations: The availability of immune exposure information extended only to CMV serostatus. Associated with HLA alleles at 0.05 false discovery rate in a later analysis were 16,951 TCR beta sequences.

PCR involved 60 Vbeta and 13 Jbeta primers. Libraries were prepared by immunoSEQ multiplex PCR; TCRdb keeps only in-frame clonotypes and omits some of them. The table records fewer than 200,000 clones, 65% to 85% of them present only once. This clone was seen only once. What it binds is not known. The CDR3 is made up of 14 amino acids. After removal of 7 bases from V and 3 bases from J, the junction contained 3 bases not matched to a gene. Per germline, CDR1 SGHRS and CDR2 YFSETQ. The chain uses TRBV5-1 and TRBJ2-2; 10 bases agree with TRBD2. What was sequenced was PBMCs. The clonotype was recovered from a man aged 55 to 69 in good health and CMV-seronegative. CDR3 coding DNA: TGCGCCAGCGAGCGGGGGGGAGACACCGGGGAGCTGTTTTTT. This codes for CASERGGDTGELFF.